This record covers a single TCR beta chain. Antigen specificity is unknown. The sample belongs to a study of shared clonotypes between healthy human individuals. General study findings and limits: Researchers found naive subsets generally carried larger estimated richness than memory subsets.

Only in-frame clones appear in the TCRdb table, and some are missing; sequencing was by immunoSEQ multiplex PCR. This sample carries about 1,900,000 clones, about 94% of them seen once, and the ten largest clones take approximately 1.2%. The V and J ends lost 6 bases and 5 bases respectively, with 13 bases between them. Germline CDR1 is LNHDA and CDR2 is SQIVND (reference sequence). The CDR3 is made up of 13 amino acids. Selected positively for CCR7 and CD45RO-negative, naive CD8 cells excluded terminally differentiated effector memory CD45RA+ cells. V is TRBV19 and J is TRBJ1-2; D gene unclear. This sequence originates from a man aged 18 to 30 in good health. Sequencing was done on a sample of naive CD8+ T cells sorted from blood. CDR3 region: CASRLSEVYGYTF. The CDR3 DNA reads TGTGCCAGTAGACTGTCAGAGGTTTATGGCTACACCTTC.